This T cell receptor (beta chain) emerged from a study of beta chain features in type 1 diabetes. Looking at the study overall: Cells sorted and examined across all samples totaled over 95 million.

CDR3 length: 13 residues. Trimming shortened V by 0 bases and J by 4 bases, and 7 bases separated the two germline ends. Germline V gene data show CDR1 as SGDLS and CDR2 as YYNGEE. This clone has more than one count but fewer than ten. Antigen unknown. Sorted populations were all over 95% pure. The sequenced template was cDNA made from the entire isolated RNA. Sequencing used immunoSEQ multiplex PCR; TCRdb keeps in-frame clones, though not all of them. The profile shows about 340,000 clones, 13% of them singletons. Whole-study findings and limits: Compared with healthy donors, patients appeared to share more similar naive, central memory and regulatory TCRB repertoires. Shorter TCRB CDR3s, moderately but significantly so, were found in Type 1 diabetes patients in all four CD4+ subsets. Sequencing from cDNA could over-represent high-TCR-expressing cells.

The receptor comes from a woman aged 18-35 years with type 1 diabetes. The source material was naive CD4+ T cells from blood. The chain uses TRBV9 and TRBJ1-1, with a possible D match to TRBD1 (5 bases). DNA for the CDR3: TGTGCCAGCAGCGTAGCTGGGGCCACTGAAGCTTTCTTT. Residues: CASSVAGATEAFF.